One sample yielded the 28 T cell receptor beta chains listed below, sequenced in a study of T cell responses to AZD1222 COVID-19 vaccine. TCRdb's table, derived via immunoSEQ multiplex PCR, lists solely in-frame clones and lacks some. The data contain 95,000 to 150,000 clones, around nine tenths of them singletons. Specimen: peripheral blood, collected on day 0 of AZD1222 vaccination. The receptor set was obtained from an adult in good health.

The rearrangement uses TRBV2 and TRBJ1-6; D may be TRBD1 (6 bases). The length of the CDR3 is 16 residues. The germline gives CDR1 SNHLY, CDR2 FYNNEI. V was shortened by 7 bases and J by 6 bases, with 19 bases between the two germline ends. The CDR3 bases are TGTGCCAGCACGTGGGGGGCAGCGTCTGGTAATTCACCCCTCCACTTT. This gives the protein CASTWGAASGNSPLHF.

V and J are TRBV7-6 and TRBJ2-7; 8 bases map to TRBD2. V shed 2 bases and J 3 bases; nucleotides not matched to a gene: 6. The V gene's germline CDR1 is SGHVS and CDR2 FNYEAQ. The CDR3 is made up of 15 amino acids. The CDR3 sequence: CASSLMSGGLYEQYF. CDR3 DNA sequence: TGTGCCAGCAGCTTAATGAGCGGGGGCCTCTACGAGCAGTACTTC.

The J gene is TRBJ2-1, the V gene TRBV10-2; 11 positions agree with TRBD2. CDR3 size: 16 residues. The junction had 9 bases not matched to a gene; V was cut back by 7 bases and J by 4 bases. CDR1 and CDR2 (germline): WSHSY, SAAADI. CDR3 region: CASKRRWTSGYNEQFF. CDR3 nucleotide sequence: TGCGCCAGCAAAAGAAGGTGGACTAGCGGGTACAATGAGCAGTTCTTC.

In the case of this clone: This sample also contains other DNA sequences that code for the same CDR3. The chain carries TRBV7-9 and TRBJ1-1, with D possibly TRBD1 on 6 matching bases. Germline CDR1 SEHNR, CDR2 FQNEAQ (reference sequence). The V and J ends lost 5 bases and 1 base respectively, with 11 bases between them. The CDR3 runs 14 residues. CDR3 region: CASSLGTSNTEAFF. The CDR3 DNA reads as TGTGCCAGCAGCCTCGGGACATCGAACACTGAAGCTTTCTTT.

This chain joins TRBV27 and TRBJ1-2; the D gene is possibly TRBD1 (6 bases). The V end was cut by 0 bases, the J end by 2 bases, with 10 bases between. The CDR3 extends over 15 amino acids. Germline values: CDR1 MNHEY, CDR2 SMNVEV (reference sequence). For the CDR3, the DNA is TGTGCCAGCAGTTTATCGACACAGGGCAACTATGGCTACACCTTC. It specifies CASSLSTQGNYGYTF.

The gene calls are TRBV14 and TRBJ1-2; D gene ambiguous. The CDR3 is made up of 15 amino acids. V was pared by 1 base and J by 4 bases, with 13 bases between. The germline V gene has CDR1 SGHDN and CDR2 FVKESK. The CDR3 loop is CASSQGFSSVYGYTF. The CDR3 bases are TGTGCCAGCAGCCAAGGCTTTTCGAGTGTCTATGGCTACACCTTC. Full variable domain (rest looked up from reference TRBV14 and TRBJ1-2): EAGVTQFPSHSVIEKGQTVTLRCDPISGHDNLYWYRRVMGKEIKFLLHFVKESKQDESGMPNNRFLAERTGGTYSTLKVQPAELEDSGVYFCASSQGFSSVYGYTFGSGTRLTVV.

The chain recombines TRBV6-6 with TRBJ2-7, with TRBD2 matching 14 bases. The CDR3 has 20 residues. Germline V gene lookup returns CDR1 MNHNY and CDR2 SVGAGI (reference sequence). The V gene end was trimmed by 5 bases and the J gene end by 2 bases; junction bases not matched to a gene: 17. CDR3 in amino acids: CASSPPSAGTSGGQPYEQYF. As DNA, the CDR3 is TGTGCCAGCAGTCCCCCCAGCGCCGGGACTAGCGGGGGCCAACCCTACGAGCAGTACTTC.

The chain employs TRBV5-8 and TRBJ2-1; D not certain. Germline CDR1 reads SGHTS; CDR2 reads YDEGEE. V shed 0 bases and J shed 8 bases, with 12 bases lying between them. The CDR3 length is 14 residues. CDR3 amino acids: CASSLEPVLDEQFF. The CDR3 DNA is TGTGCCAGCAGCTTGGAGCCCGTCCTGGATGAGCAGTTCTTC.

The genes are TRBV16 and TRBJ1-4; 8 nucleotides match TRBD1. Germline CDR1 and CDR2: KGHSY and FQNENV. The trim removed 2 bases at V and 7 bases at J, leaving 9 bases unmatched. The CDR3 contains 16 residues. The DNA for the CDR3 is TGTGCCAGCAGCCAAGTTTCCCAGGGGGCTGCTGAAAAACTGTTTTTT. Amino acids: CASSQVSQGAAEKLFF. The full variable domain, rest sourced from reference TRBV16 and TRBJ1-4, is GEEVAQTPKHLVRGEGQKAKLYCAPIKGHSYVFWYQQVLKNEFKFLISFQNENVFDETGMPKERFSAKCLPNSPCSLEIQATKLEDSAVYFCASSQVSQGAAEKLFFGSGTQLSVL.

V is TRBV6-5 and J is TRBJ1-2, with 8 bases lining up with TRBD1. In germline, CDR1 is MNHEY, CDR2 SVGAGI. The trim removed 7 bases at V and 3 bases at J, leaving 10 bases unmatched. This CDR3 comprises 15 residues. The CDR3 region is CASKSRQGADYGYTF. CDR3 bases: TGTGCCAGCAAAAGTCGGCAGGGGGCCGACTATGGCTACACCTTC.

The chain combines TRBV2 with TRBJ1-1; weak D call: TRBD1 (6 bases). The CDR3 spans 16 residues. The V end lost 4 bases, the J end lost 5 bases, and 20 bases lay between the germline ends. Germline assignment: CDR1 SNHLY and CDR2 FYNNEI. The CDR3: CASSAPQQGLRTEAFF. As DNA, the CDR3 is TGTGCCAGCAGTGCCCCACAACAGGGTCTGAGGACTGAAGCTTTCTTT. Filled out from reference TRBV2 and TRBJ1-1, the complete variable domain reads EPEVTQTPSHQVTQMGQEVILRCVPISNHLYFYWYRQILGQKVEFLVSFYNNEISEKSEIFDDQFSVERPDGSNFTLKIRSTKLEDSAMYFCASSAPQQGLRTEAFFGQGTRLTVV.

The rearrangement joins TRBV15 to TRBJ1-4; 7 bases fit TRBD1. The CDR3 covers 14 residues. The junction had 3 bases not matched to a gene; V was cut back by 4 bases and J by 4 bases. Germline loops: CDR1 LNHNV, CDR2 YYDKDF (reference sequence). Here the CDR3 reads CATSTGQLNEKLFF. In nucleotides, the CDR3 is TGTGCCACCAGCACGGGACAGCTTAATGAAAAACTGTTTTTT.

The V call is TRBV28, the J call TRBJ2-7; TRBD1 agrees at 11 bases. Germline CDR1 is MDHEN and CDR2 is SYDVKM. The CDR3 covers 14 residues. Trimming at V came to 5 bases and at J to 7 bases, leaving 7 bases not matched to a gene. CDR3 DNA sequence: TGTGCCAGCAGTCTAGGACAGGGGGCGGGGGAGCAGTACTTC. This encodes CASSLGQGAGEQYF. The entire variable domain, with the rest obtained from reference TRBV28 and TRBJ2-7, is as follows: DVKVTQSSRYLVKRTGEKVFLECVQDMDHENMFWYRQDPGLGLRLIYFSYDVKMKEKGDIPEGYSVSREKKERFSLILESASTNQTSMYLCASSLGQGAGEQYFGPGTRLTVT.

The chain couples TRBV9 to TRBJ2-1; D not certain. This CDR3 region has 12 residues. Germline CDR1 SGDLS, CDR2 YYNGEE. The V end was cut by 3 bases, the J end by 4 bases, with 5 bases between. The CDR3 spells CASSEGYNEQFF. In nucleotides, the CDR3 is TGTGCCAGCAGCGAGGGATACAATGAGCAGTTCTTC.

This sequence joins TRBV4-3 and TRBJ1-2; the D gene is possibly TRBD1 (6 bases). Germline lookup yields CDR1 LGHNA and CDR2 YSLEER. V dropped 1 base and J dropped 4 bases, with 10 bases sitting between them. This CDR3 comprises 14 residues. In DNA, the CDR3 is TGCGCCAGCAGCCAAGGGGGGCCGGGCTATGGCTACACCTTC. Translated, it gives CASSQGGPGYGYTF.

The V and J genes are TRBV6-2 or TRBV6-3 and TRBJ2-4; D may correspond to TRBD1 or TRBD2 (5 bases each). The CDR3 consists of 19 residues. V was pared by 2 bases and J by 0 bases, with 20 bases between. Germline values: CDR1 MNHEY, CDR2 SVGEGT. CDR3 loop: CASSYDPSWGVLAKNIQYF. CDR3 bases: TGTGCCAGCAGTTACGACCCTAGCTGGGGCGTTCTAGCCAAAAACATTCAGTACTTC.

There are a few counts of this clone. V is TRBV27 and J is TRBJ2-7; D may match TRBD1 or TRBD2 (5 bases each). V was shortened by 6 bases and J by 6 bases, with 18 bases between the two germline ends. Germline values: CDR1 MNHEY, CDR2 SMNVEV (reference sequence). The CDR3 extends over 14 amino acids. The CDR3 DNA reads as TGTGCCAGCAGCTCCCCCGGGGCCGGTGTCGAGCAGTACTTC. Protein product: CASSSPGAGVEQYF.

The V and J genes are TRBV7-2 and TRBJ2-3; 7 bases match TRBD2. The CDR3 consists of 14 residues. Germline V gives CDR1 SGHTA, CDR2 FQGNSA. V dropped 2 bases and J dropped 10; count of bases not matched to a gene: 9. CDR3 DNA sequence: TGTGCCAGCAGCTTAAGGCCAAGGACTAGTCCGCAGTATTTT. It encodes CASSLRPRTSPQYF.

The chain recombines TRBV19 with TRBJ2-3, with D tentatively TRBD1 or TRBD2 (6 bases each). The CDR3 contains 14 residues. Deletions cut 6 bases from V and 3 bases from J, with 13 bases between. Germline V gene lookup returns CDR1 LNHDA and CDR2 SQIVND (reference sequence). The CDR3 nucleotides are TGTGCCAGTAGGGACACAGGGAGGACAGATACGCAGTATTTT. This gives the protein CASRDTGRTDTQYF.

This clone was found once. The chain combines TRBV10-1 with TRBJ2-1, with D uncertain. V was trimmed by 0 bases and J by 6 bases, leaving 0 bases between them. The germline V gene encodes CDR1 WNHNN and CDR2 SYGVQD (reference sequence). The CDR3 consists of 11 residues. CDR3 nucleotide sequence: TGCGCCAGCAGTGAGTCCAATGAGCAGTTCTTC. Protein sequence: CASSESNEQFF.

The chain joins TRBV10-1 to TRBJ2-3; 8 bases align to TRBD1. This CDR3 comprises 14 residues. The germline V gene has CDR1 WNHNN and CDR2 SYGVQD (reference sequence). J was trimmed by 5 bases and V by 2 bases; bases with no gene match: 3. CDR3: CASSEQGARDTQYF. The CDR3 nucleotides are TGCGCCAGCAGTGAGCAGGGGGCGCGAGATACGCAGTATTTT.

The CDR3 sequence: CASSLASAGLAYEQYF. The CDR3 DNA sequence: TGCGCCAGCAGCTTGGCCTCCGCGGGTCTCGCCTACGAGCAGTACTTC. The rearrangement links TRBV5-1 to TRBJ2-7; a possible D gene is TRBD2 (5 bases). The length of the CDR3 is 16 residues. In germline, CDR1 is SGHRS, CDR2 YFSETQ. V was trimmed by 0 bases and J by 2 bases, leaving 15 bases between them.

The rearrangement links TRBV7-9 to TRBJ2-7; maybe TRBD2 (5 bases). The CDR3 runs 13 residues. Germline CDR1 reads SEHNR; CDR2 reads FQNEAQ (reference sequence). Trimming stripped 6 bases from V and 4 bases from J, with 13 bases between. The CDR3 DNA follows: TGTGCCAGCAGAGGAGGTGCGGCATACGAGCAGTACTTC. Translating it yields CASRGGAAYEQYF.

V usage is TRBV18 and J usage is TRBJ2-5, with D uncertain. The CDR3 spans 12 residues. The V end lost 4 bases, the J end lost 5 bases, and 8 bases lay between the germline ends. Germline CDR1 reads KGHSH; CDR2 reads LQKENI. This CDR3 reads CASSHLGETQYF. CDR3 DNA: TGTGCCAGCTCACACCTGGGGGAGACCCAGTACTTC. Combining the CDR3 with reference TRBV18 and TRBJ2-5 gives the whole variable domain NAGVMQNPRHLVRRRGQEARLRCSPMKGHSHVYWYRQLPEEGLKFMVYLQKENIIDESGMPKERFSAEFPKEGPSILRIQQVVRGDSAAYFCASSHLGETQYFGPGTRLLVL.

V and J are TRBV19 and TRBJ2-1; tentatively, D is TRBD1 (6 bases). Looked up from germline, CDR1 is LNHDA and CDR2 is SQIVND (reference sequence). Trimming took 3 bases from V and 6 from J, leaving 9 bases between them. CDR3 size: 13 residues. The CDR3 coding sequence is TGTGCCAGTAGTATTCGAGGGGGCAATGAGCAGTTCTTC. Translated: CASSIRGGNEQFF.

The chain is built from TRBV27 and TRBJ2-7; no clear D. Trimming took off 6 bases at V and 1 base at J, with 10 bases between the two ends. Per germline, CDR1 MNHEY and CDR2 SMNVEV (reference sequence). There are 13 residues in the CDR3. The CDR3 DNA is TGTGCCAGCAGCTTTACTCCTTCCTACGAGCAGTACTTC. Its translation is CASSFTPSYEQYF.

The chain links TRBV14 to TRBJ2-7; 9 nucleotides agree with TRBD1. The J segment lost 3 bases and the V segment lost 0 bases, leaving 3 bases of the junction unmatched. Germline CDR1 reads SGHDN; CDR2 reads FVKESK. This CDR3 is 15 amino acids long. DNA of the CDR3: TGTGCCAGCAGCCAAGAGTGGGACAGGGACTACGAGCAGTACTTC. It translates to CASSQEWDRDYEQYF.

This chain joins TRBV27 and TRBJ2-7, with unresolved D. V gave up 5 bases and J gave up 7 bases, with 12 bases separating them. The germline V gene encodes CDR1 MNHEY and CDR2 SMNVEV (reference sequence). The CDR3 totals 12 residues. The CDR3 nucleotides read TGTGCCAGCAGTAGCCAGAGTGCAGAGCAGTACTTC. Translation gives CASSSQSAEQYF.